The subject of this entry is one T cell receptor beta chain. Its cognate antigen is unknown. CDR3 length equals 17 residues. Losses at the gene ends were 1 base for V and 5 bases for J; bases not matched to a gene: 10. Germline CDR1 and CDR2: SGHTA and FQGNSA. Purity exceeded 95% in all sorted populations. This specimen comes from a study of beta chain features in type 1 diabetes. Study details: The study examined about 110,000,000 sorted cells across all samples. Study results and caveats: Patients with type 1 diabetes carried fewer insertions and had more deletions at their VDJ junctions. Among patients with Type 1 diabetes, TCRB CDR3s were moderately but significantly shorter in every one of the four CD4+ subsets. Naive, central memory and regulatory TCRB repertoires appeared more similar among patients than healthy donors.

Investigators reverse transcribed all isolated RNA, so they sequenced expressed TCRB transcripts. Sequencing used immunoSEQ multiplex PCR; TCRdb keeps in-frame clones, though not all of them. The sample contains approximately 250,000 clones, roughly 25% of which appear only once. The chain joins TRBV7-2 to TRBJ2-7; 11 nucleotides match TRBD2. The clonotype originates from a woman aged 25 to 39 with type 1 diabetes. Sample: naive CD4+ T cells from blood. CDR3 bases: TGTGCCAGCAGCTTAGGGACTAGCGGGCCACCCCCCCACGAGCAGTACTTC. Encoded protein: CASSLGTSGPPPHEQYF.